The entry that follows covers one T cell receptor beta chain sequence. Many counts were recorded for this clonotype. What this receptor recognizes is not known. Base qualities are missing; no much larger clone stands one base away. These data come from a study of human T cells and chemical hapten exposure (dated by TCRdb to about 2021). For the study in its entirety: For sensitization, 2% DPC in acetone was applied to a roughly 2 cm by roughly 2 cm area of upper inner arm skin. Blood samples were taken from patients before sensitization (week 0) and at 2, 6 and about 24 weeks after DPC sensitization. Patch testing was done on the upper back using Finn chambers containing 0.01% DPC, and results were scored after 6 days according to International Contact Dermatitis Research Group standards. This study followed changes in the peripheral blood TCR repertoire in vivo during primary and secondary sensitization of alopecia patients to the hapten diphenylcyclopropenone (DPC). Both TCR alpha and TCR beta chains were sequenced from each blood RNA sample. Throughout the study period of around 25 weeks, patients also received therapeutic DPC doses to the scalp every week. Alopecia areata with under or over 50% scalp involvement, alopecia totalis and alopecia universalis were represented in the patient cohort, which was mostly female. Under 30 alopecia patients gave blood for TCR sequencing at one to four time points (pre-sensitization, 2, 6 and 24 weeks). Libraries were combined into a pool for sequencing, and differences in TCR yield between samples came mainly from small differences in library volumes within the pool.

Here is what the overall study found, with its caveats: Because all patients had alopecia, a presumed autoimmune disease, the immune response of the patients might differ from that of healthy individuals. Patch test score correlated positively with the number of PT1 expanded TCRs, reaching significance at thresholds 8, 16 and 32 but not at 4. After repeated subsampling, the strength of the expansion versus patch-test correlation and the threshold at which it became significant changed. DPC sensitization did not change the number of TCRs with a frequency above 1 in 1000, and there was no evidence of changes in global repertoire structure. Significantly more large CDR3 similarity clusters were formed by expanded TCRs than by pre-sensitization or healthy control sets, consistent with antigen-driven responses.

The receptor library was made with RACE. The sequencer listed for this sample is NextSeq 500. Library preparation attached unique molecular identifiers to individual cDNA molecules for quantitative, reproducible TCR counting. The original pipeline was this. A median of around 100,000 TCRs per sample was observed, with a range of roughly 20,000 to 750,000. V, J and CDR3 annotation of the TCR reads was carried out using the Decombinator software suite. To make PS versus PT1 abundance plots, every sample was subsampled to the same number of TCRs (28,000). TCRs were defined as expanded if absent before sensitization and observed at least eight times at the 2-week time point. The public sequencing data were trimmed at Q25 with fastp and processed into clonotypes with MiXCR by TCRdb, which kept only in-frame beta chains. Identical CDR3 proteins give one entry, which carries the most common genes and DNA. The V and J calls shown here were made by TCRdb, not taken from the authors' results. Counted in this sample were some 53,000 distinct CDR3 sequences; approximately 10% of them appeared once. The ten biggest clones cover less than 2% of the sample.

The time point label corresponds to: patch test 1, 2 weeks after DPC sensitization. Interpreted using the paper, the treatment or condition label stands for: therapeutic diphenylcyclopropenone sensitization with weekly scalp DPC. Unfractionated whole blood was collected in Tempus Blood RNA tubes, and total RNA was extracted from that blood. At each patch-test visit, blood was drawn before the patch test was applied. Patients were considered eligible if aged 18 to 70, diagnosed with alopecia and deemed suitable for DPC therapy, and patients were excluded if pregnant. This sequence was found in a woman between 35 and 50 years old with alopecia areata. Some clones in this sample may be carry-over from other donors' samples. The material was whole blood, obtained in connection with sensitization to the hapten diphenylcyclopropenone (DPC).

The DNA sequence reads TGTGCCAGCTCACCCGGGCCTGAGGCTAATTCACCCCTCCACTTT. Translation gives CASSPGPEANSPLHF. The V gene is TRBV18 and the J gene is TRBJ1-6, with no confident D gene call. The germline V gene specifies KGHSH as CDR1 and LQKENI as CDR2. V sheds 3 bases and J sheds 6 bases, leaving 12 bases between their ends. Including the terminal cysteine and phenylalanine, the CDR3 comprises 15 residues. CDR3 DNA only is kept here, 45 bases in frame from base 1.